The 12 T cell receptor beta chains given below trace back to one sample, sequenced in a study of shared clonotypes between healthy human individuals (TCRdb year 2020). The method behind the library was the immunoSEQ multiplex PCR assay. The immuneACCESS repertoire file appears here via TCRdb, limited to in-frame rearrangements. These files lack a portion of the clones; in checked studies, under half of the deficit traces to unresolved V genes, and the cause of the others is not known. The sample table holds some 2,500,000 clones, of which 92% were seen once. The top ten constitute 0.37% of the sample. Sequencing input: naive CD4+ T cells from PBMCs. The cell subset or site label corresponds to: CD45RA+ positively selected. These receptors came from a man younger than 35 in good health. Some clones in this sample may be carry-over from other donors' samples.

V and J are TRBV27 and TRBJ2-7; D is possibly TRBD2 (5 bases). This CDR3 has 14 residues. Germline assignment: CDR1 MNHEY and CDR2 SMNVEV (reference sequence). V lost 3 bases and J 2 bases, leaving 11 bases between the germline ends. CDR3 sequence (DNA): TGTGCCAGCAGTTTTGGCAGCGGCGCCTACGAGCAGTACTTC. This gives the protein CASSFGSGAYEQYF.

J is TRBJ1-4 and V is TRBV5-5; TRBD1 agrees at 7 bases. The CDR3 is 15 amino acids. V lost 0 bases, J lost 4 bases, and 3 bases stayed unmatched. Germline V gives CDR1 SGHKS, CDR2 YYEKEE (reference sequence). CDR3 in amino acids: CASSLVGTVNEKLFF. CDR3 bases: TGTGCCAGCAGCTTGGTTGGGACAGTTAATGAAAAACTGTTTTTT. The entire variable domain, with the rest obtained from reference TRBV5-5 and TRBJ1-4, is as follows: DAGVTQSPTHLIKTRGQQVTLRCSPISGHKSVSWYQQVLGQGPQFIFQYYEKEERGRGNFPDRFSARQFPNYSSELNVNALLLGDSALYLCASSLVGTVNEKLFFGSGTQLSVL.

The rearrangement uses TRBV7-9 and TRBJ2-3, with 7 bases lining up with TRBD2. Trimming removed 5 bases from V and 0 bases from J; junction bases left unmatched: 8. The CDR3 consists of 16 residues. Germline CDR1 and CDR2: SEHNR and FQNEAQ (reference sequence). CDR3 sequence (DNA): TGTGCCAGCAGCCTGGGGCTAGCGGTGAGCACAGATACGCAGTATTTT. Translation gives CASSLGLAVSTDTQYF.

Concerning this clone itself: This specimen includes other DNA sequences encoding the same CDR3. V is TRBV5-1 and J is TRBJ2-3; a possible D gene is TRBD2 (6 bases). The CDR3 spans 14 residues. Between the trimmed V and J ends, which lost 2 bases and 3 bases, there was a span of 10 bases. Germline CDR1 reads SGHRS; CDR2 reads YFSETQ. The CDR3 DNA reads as TGCGCCAGCAGCTTAGTGCGGGGTACAGATACGCAGTATTTT. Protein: CASSLVRGTDTQYF.

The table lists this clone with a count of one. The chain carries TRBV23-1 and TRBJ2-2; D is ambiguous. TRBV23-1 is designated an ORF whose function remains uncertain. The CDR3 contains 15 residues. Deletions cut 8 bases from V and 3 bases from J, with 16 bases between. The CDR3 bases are TGCGCCAGCGCCTCGTCCCGGGCGGACACCGGGGAGCTGTTTTTT. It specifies CASASSRADTGELFF.

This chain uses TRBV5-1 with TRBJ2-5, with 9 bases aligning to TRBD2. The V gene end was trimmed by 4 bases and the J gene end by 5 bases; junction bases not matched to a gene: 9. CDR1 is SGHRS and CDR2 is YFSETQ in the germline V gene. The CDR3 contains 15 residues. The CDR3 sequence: CASSRASGNGETQYF. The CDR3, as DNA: TGCGCCAGCAGCAGGGCTAGCGGGAATGGGGAGACCCAGTACTTC.

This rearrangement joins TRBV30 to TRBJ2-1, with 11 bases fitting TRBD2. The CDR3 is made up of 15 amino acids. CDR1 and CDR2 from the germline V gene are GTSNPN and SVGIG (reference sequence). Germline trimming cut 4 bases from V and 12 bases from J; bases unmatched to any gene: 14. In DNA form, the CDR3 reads TGTGCCTGGACTATAGCGGGAGGGCCTTTGGGGTGGCAGTTCTTC. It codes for CAWTIAGGPLGWQFF.

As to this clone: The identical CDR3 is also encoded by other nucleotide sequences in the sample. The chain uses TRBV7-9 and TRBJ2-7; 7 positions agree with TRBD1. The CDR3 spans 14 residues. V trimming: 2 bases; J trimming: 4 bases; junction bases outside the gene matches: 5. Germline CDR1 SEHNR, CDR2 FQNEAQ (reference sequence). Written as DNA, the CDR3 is TGTGCCAGCAGCTTATCGGGACAGTCTTACGAGCAGTACTTC. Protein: CASSLSGQSYEQYF.

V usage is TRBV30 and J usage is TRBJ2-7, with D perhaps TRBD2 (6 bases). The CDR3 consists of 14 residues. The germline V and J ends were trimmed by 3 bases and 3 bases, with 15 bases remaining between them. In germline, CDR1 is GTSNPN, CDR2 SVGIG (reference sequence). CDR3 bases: TGTGCCTGGAGGCAGGCGGGGCCCCTCTACGAGCAGTACTTC. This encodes CAWRQAGPLYEQYF.

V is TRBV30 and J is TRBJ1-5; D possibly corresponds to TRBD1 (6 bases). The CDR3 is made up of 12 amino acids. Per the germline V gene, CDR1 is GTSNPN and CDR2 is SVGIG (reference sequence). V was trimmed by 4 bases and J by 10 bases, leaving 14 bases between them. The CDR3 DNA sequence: TGTGCCTGGAAGGGGGAAGGGGGACCCCAGCATTTT. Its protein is CAWKGEGGPQHF. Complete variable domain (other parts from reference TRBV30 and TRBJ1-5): SQTIHQWPATLVQPVGSPLSLECTVEGTSNPNLYWYRQAAGRGLQLLFYSVGIGQISSEVPQNLSASRPQDRQFILSSKKLLLSDSGFYLCAWKGEGGPQHFGDGTRLSIL.

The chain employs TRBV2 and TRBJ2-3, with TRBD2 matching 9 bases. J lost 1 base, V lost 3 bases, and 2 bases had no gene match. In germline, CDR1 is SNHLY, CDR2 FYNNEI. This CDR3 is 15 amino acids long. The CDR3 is CASSDRTSGTDTQYF. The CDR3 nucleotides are TGTGCCAGCAGTGACAGGACTAGCGGCACAGATACGCAGTATTTT.

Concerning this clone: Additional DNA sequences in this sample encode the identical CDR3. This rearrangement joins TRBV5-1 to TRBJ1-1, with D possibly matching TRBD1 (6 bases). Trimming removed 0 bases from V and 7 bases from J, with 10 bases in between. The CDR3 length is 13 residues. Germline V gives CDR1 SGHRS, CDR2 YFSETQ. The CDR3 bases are TGCGCCAGCAGCTTGGCCTTACAGGGTGAAGCTTTCTTT. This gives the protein CASSLALQGEAFF.